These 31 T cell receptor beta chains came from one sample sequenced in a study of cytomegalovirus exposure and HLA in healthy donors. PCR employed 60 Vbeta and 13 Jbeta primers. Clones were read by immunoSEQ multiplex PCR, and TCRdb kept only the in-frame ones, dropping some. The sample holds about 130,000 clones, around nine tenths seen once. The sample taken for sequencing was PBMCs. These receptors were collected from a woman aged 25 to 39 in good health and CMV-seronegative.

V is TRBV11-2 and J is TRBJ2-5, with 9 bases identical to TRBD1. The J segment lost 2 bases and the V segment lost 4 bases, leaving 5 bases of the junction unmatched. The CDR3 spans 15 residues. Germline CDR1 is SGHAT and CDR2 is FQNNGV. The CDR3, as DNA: TGTGCCAGCAGCTCGGTGACAGGGGGACAAGAGACCCAGTACTTC. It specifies CASSSVTGGQETQYF.

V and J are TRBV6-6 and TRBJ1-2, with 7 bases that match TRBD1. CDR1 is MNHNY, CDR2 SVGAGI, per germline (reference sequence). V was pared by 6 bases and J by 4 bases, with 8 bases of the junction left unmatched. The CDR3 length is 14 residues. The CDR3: CASRRDSPSYGYTF. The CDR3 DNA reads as TGTGCCAGCAGAAGGGACAGCCCCAGCTATGGCTACACCTTC.

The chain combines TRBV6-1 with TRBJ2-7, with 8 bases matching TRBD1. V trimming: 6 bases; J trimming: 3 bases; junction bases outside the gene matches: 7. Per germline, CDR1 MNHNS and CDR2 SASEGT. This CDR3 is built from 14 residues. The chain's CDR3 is CASREGQERYEQYF. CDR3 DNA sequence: TGTGCCAGCAGAGAGGGACAGGAACGCTACGAGCAGTACTTC.

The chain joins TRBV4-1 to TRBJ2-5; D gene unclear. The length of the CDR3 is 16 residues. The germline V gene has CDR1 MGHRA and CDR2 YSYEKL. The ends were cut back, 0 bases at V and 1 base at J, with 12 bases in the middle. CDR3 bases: TGCGCCAGCAGCCAAGAGGCGGCGTCCAGCCAAGAGACCCAGTACTTC. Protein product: CASSQEAASSQETQYF.

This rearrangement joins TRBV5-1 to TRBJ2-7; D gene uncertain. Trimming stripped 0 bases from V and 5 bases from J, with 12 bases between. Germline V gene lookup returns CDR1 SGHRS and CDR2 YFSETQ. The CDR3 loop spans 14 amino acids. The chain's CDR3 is CASSLATSRDEQYF. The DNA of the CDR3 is TGCGCCAGCAGCTTGGCTACGTCTCGGGACGAGCAGTACTTC.

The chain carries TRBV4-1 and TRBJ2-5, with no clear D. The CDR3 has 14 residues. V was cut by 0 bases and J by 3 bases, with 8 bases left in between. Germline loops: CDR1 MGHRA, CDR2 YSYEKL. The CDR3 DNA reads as TGCGCCAGCAGCCAAGATCGGTTGGAAGAGACCCAGTACTTC. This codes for CASSQDRLEETQYF.

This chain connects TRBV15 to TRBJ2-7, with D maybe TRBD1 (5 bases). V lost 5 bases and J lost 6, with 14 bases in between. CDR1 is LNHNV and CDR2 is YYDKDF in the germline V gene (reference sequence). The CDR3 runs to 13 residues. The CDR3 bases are TGTGCCACCAGCGGGCAGGGTATGGGCGAGCAGTACTTC. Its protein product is CATSGQGMGEQYF.

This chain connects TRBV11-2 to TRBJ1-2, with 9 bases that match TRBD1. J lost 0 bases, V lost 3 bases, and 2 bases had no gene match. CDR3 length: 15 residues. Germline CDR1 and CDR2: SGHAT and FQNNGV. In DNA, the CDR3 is TGTGCCAGCAGCTTCGGGACAGGGTCTAACTATGGCTACACCTTC. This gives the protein CASSFGTGSNYGYTF.

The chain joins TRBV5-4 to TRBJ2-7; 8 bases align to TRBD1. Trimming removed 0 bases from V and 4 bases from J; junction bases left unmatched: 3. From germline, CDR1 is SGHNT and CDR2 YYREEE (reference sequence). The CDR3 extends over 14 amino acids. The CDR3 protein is CASSLGDRPYEQYF. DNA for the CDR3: TGTGCCAGCAGCTTGGGGGACAGGCCATACGAGCAGTACTTC. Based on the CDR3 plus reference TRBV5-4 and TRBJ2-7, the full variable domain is ETGVTQSPTHLIKTRGQQVTLRCSSQSGHNTVSWYQQALGQGPQFIFQYYREEENGRGNFPPRFSGLQFPNYSSELNVNALELDDSALYLCASSLGDRPYEQYFGPGTRLTVT.

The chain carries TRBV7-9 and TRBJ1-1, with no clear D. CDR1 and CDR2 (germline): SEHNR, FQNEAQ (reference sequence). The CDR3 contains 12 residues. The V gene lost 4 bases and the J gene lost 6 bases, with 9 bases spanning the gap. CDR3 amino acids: CASSSGGAEAFF. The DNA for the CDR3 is TGTGCCAGCAGCTCGGGCGGGGCTGAAGCTTTCTTT.

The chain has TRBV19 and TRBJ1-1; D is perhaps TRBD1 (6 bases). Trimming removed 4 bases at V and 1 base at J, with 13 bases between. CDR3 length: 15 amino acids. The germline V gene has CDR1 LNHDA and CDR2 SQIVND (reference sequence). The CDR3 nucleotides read TGTGCCAGTAGTACTCGACAGGTCGAGAACACTGAAGCTTTCTTT. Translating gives CASSTRQVENTEAFF.

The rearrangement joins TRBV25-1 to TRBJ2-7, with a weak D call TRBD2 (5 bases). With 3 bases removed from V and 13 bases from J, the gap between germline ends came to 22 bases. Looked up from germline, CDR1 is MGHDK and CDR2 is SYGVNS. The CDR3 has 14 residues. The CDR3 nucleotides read TGTGCCAGCAGTGATCGTCGGGGTTTCAATCGGTTATACTTC. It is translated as CASSDRRGFNRLYF.

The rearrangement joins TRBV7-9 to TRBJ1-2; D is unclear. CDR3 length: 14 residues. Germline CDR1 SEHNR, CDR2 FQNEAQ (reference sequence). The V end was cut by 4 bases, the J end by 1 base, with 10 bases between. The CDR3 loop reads CASSSNADNYGYTF. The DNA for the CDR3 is TGTGCCAGCAGCTCGAACGCAGATAACTATGGCTACACCTTC.

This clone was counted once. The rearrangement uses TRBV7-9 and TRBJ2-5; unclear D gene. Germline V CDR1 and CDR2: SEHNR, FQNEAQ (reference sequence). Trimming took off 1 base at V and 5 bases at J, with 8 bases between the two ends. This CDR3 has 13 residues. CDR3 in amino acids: CASSLVEAETQYF. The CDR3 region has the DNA TGTGCCAGCAGCTTAGTAGAGGCCGAGACCCAGTACTTC.

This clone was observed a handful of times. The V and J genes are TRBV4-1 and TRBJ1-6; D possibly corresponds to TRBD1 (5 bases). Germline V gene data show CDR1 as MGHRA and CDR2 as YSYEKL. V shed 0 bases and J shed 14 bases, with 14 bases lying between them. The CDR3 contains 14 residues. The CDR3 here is CASSQDLSTGTLHF. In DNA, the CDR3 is TGCGCCAGCAGCCAAGATTTGTCCACAGGTACCCTCCACTTT.

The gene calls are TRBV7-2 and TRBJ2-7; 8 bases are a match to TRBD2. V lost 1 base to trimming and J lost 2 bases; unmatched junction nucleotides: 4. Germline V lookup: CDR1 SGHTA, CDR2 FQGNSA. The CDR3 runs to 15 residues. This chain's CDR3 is CASSLVSGTTYEQYF. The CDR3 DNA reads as TGTGCCAGCAGCTTAGTTAGCGGGACCACCTACGAGCAGTACTTC.

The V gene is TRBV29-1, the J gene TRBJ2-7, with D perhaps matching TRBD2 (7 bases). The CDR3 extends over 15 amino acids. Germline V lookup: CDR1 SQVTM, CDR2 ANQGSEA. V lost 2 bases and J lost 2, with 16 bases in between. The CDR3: CSVELGGRPTYEQYF. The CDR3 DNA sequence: TGCAGCGTTGAATTGGGGGGGCGGCCCACCTACGAGCAGTACTTC.

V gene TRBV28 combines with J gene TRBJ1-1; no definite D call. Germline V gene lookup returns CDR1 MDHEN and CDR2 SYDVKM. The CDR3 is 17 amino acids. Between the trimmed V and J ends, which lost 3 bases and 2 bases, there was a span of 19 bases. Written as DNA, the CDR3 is TGTGCCAGCAGTTTTCGGAGAGGGTTCTTAACTAACACTGAAGCTTTCTTT. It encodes CASSFRRGFLTNTEAFF.

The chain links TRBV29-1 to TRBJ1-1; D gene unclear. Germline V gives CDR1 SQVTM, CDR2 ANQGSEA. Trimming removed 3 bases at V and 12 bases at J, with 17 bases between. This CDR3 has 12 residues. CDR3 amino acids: CSVDSPNRETFF. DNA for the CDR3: TGCAGCGTTGACTCTCCTAATCGCGAGACTTTCTTT.

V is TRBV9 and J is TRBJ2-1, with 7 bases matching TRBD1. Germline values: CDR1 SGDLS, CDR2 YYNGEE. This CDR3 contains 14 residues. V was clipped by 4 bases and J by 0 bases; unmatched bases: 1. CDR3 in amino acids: CASSPGGSYNEQFF. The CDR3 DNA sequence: TGTGCCAGCAGCCCAGGGGGCTCCTACAATGAGCAGTTCTTC.

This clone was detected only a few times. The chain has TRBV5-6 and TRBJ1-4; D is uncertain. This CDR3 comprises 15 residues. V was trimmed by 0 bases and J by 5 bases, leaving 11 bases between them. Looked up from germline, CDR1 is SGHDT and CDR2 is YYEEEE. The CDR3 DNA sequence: TGTGCCAGCAGCTTGGTGGGAGCCTTGAATGAAAAACTGTTTTTT. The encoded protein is CASSLVGALNEKLFF.

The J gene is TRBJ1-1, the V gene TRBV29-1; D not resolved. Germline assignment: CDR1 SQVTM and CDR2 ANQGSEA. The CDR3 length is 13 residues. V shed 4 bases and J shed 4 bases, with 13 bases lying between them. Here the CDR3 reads CSVGSGWATEAFF. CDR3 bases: TGCAGCGTTGGATCGGGGTGGGCCACTGAAGCTTTCTTT. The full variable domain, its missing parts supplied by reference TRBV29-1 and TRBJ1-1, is SAVISQKPSRDICQRGTSLTIQCQVDSQVTMMFWYRQQPGQSLTLIATANQGSEATYESGFVIDKFPISRPNLTFSTLTVSNMSPEDSSIYLCSVGSGWATEAFFGQGTRLTVV.

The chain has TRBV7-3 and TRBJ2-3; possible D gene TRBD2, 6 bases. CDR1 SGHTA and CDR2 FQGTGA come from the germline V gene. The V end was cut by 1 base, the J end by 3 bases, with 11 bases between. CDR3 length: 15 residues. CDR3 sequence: CASSLMGGWTDTQYF. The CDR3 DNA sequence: TGTGCCAGCAGCTTAATGGGGGGATGGACAGATACGCAGTATTTT.

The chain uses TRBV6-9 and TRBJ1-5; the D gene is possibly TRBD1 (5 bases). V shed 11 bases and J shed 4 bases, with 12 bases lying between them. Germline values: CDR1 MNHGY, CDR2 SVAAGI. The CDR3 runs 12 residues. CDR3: CAVTGPNQPQHF. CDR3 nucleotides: TGTGCCGTCACAGGCCCGAATCAGCCCCAGCATTTT.

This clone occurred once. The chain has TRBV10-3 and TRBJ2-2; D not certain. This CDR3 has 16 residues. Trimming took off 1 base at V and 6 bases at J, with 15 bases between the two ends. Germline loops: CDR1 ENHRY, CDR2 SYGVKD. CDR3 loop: CAISEYTSSVPGELFF. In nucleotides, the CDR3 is TGTGCCATCAGTGAGTACACATCGTCCGTGCCCGGGGAGCTGTTTTTT.

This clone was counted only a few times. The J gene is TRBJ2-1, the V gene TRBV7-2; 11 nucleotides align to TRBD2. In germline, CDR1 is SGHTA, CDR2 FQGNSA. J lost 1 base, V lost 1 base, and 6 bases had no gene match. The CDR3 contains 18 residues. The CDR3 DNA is TGTGCCAGCAGCTTAGTGACTAGCGGGACCGCTTCCTACAATGAGCAGTTCTTC. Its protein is CASSLVTSGTASYNEQFF. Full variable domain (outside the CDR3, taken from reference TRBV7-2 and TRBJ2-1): GAGVSQSPSNKVTEKGKDVELRCDPISGHTALYWYRQSLGQGLEFLIYFQGNSAPDKSGLPSDRFSAERTGGSVSTLTIQRTQQEDSAVYLCASSLVTSGTASYNEQFFGPGTRLTVL.

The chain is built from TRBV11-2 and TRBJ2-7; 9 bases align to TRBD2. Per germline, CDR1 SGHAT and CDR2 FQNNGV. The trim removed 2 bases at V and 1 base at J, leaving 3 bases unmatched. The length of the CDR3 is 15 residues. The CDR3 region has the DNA TGTGCCAGCAGCTTAAATAGCGGGAGTTCCTACGAGCAGTACTTC. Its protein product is CASSLNSGSSYEQYF.

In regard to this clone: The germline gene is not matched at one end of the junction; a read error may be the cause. The CDR3 region is CASSLTGRVGNQPQQF. CDR3 nucleotide sequence: TGTGCCAGCAGTTTAACGGGGAGGGTGGGCAATCAGCCCCAGCAGTTT. The chain recombines TRBV28 with TRBJ1-5; D not certain. CDR3 length equals 16 residues. Germline CDR1 reads MDHEN; CDR2 reads SYDVKM.

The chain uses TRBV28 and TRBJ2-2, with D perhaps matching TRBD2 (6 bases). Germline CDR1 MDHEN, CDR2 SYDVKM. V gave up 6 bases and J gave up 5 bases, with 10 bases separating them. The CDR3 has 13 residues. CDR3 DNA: TGTGCCAGCAGGACAAGCGGGACCGGGGAGCTGTTTTTT. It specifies CASRTSGTGELFF.

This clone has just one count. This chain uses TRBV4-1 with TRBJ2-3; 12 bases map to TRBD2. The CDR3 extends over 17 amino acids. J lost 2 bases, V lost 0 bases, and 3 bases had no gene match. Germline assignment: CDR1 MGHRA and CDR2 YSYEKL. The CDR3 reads CASSQDGLAGLTDTQYF. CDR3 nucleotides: TGCGCCAGCAGCCAAGATGGACTAGCGGGGCTCACAGATACGCAGTATTTT.

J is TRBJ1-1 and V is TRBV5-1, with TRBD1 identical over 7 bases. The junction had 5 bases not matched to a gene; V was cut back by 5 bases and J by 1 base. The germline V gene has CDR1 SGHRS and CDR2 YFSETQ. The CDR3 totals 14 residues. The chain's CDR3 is CASRTGTANTEAFF. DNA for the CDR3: TGCGCCAGCAGAACCGGGACAGCGAACACTGAAGCTTTCTTT. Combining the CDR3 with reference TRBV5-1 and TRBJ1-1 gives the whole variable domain KAGVTQTPRYLIKTRGQQVTLSCSPISGHRSVSWYQQTPGQGLQFLFEYFSETQRNKGNFPGRFSGRQFSNSRSEMNVSTLELGDSALYLCASRTGTANTEAFFGQGTRLTVV.